These T cell receptor beta chains were read from a single sample in a study of blood T cell repertoires in COVID-19. Assay: immunoSEQ multiplex PCR; the TCRdb copy retains only in-frame clones and omits some. The repertoire holds about 42,000 clones, with over 90% as singletons. Sequencing was done on a sample of peripheral blood. These TCRs come from a human donor in a cohort sampled during active COVID-19. The CDR3 runs from the conserved cysteine through the conserved F or W. The D gene is left open where the match is weak. Size tells how often a clone was seen (once, few, many) or the class of an expanded clone, and some rows leave it out.

J	length	V	D	size	CDR3	DNA
TRBJ1-3	17	TRBV5-3	-	-	CARSFLTELYSGNTIYF	TGTGCCAGAAGCTTTCTAACGGAGCTGTACTCTGGAAACACCATATATTTT
TRBJ1-5	13	TRBV3-1/TRBV3-2	-	-	CASKGGQHEPQHF	TGTGCCAGCAAAGGCGGACAGCATGAGCCCCAGCATTTT
TRBJ1-5	17	TRBV6-2/TRBV6-3	TRBD1	-	CASSYSVNRGLRQPQHF	TGTGCCAGCAGTTACTCGGTTAACAGGGGGCTTCGACAGCCCCAGCATTTT
TRBJ2-2	17	TRBV19	TRBD2	once	CASTNQKREGGTGELFF	TGTGCCAGTACGAACCAAAAGCGGGAGGGTGGCACCGGGGAGCTGTTTTTT
TRBJ2-6	16	TRBV5-5	TRBD1	-	CASSPRQGYGANVLTF	TGTGCCAGCAGCCCCCGACAGGGTTATGGGGCCAACGTCCTGACTTTC
TRBJ1-1	14	TRBV20-1	TRBD1	once	CSASPPGRDREAFF	TGCAGTGCTAGTCCTCCCGGTAGGGACAGGGAAGCTTTCTTT
TRBJ1-1	15	TRBV6-5	TRBD1	-	CASSFLTGGSTEAFF	TGTGCCAGCAGTTTCTTGACAGGGGGTAGCACTGAAGCTTTCTTT
TRBJ2-7	11	TRBV2	-	once	CASSSEYEQYF	TGTGCCAGCAGTAGCGAATACGAGCAGTACTTC
TRBJ1-5	14	TRBV7-9	-	few	CASSLGTGNQPQHF	TGTGCCAGCAGCTTAGGGACAGGCAATCAGCCCCAGCATTTT
TRBJ1-5	15	TRBV6-1	-	-	CASSEATGQPQPQHF	TGTGCCAGCAGTGAAGCGACCGGACAGCCTCAGCCCCAGCATTTT